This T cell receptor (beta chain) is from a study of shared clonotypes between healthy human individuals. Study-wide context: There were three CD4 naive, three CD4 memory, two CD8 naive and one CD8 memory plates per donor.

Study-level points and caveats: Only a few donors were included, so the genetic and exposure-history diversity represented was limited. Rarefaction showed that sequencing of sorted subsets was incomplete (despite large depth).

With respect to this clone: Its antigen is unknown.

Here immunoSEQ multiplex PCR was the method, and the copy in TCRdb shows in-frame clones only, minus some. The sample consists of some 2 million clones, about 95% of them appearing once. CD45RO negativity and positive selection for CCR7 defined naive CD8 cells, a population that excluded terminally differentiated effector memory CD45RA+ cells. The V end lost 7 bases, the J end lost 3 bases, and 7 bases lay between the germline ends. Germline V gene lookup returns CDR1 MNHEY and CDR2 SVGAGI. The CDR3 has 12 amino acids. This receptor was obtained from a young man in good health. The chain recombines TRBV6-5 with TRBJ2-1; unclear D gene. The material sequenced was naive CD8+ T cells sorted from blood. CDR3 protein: CASISNYNEQFF. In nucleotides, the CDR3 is TGTGCCAGCATAAGTAACTACAATGAGCAGTTCTTC.